This T cell receptor (beta chain) derives from a study of regulatory T cells in long-lasting Graves disease (TCRdb year 2021). For the study in its entirety: Antithyroid drugs had been taken for less than 3 months by newly diagnosed Graves' disease patients. Peripheral blood TCR sequencing and RNA sequencing compared persistent Graves' disease patients with newly diagnosed Graves' disease patients. The study was conducted in China and was registered as a clinical trial. TCR sequencing covered around 13 persistent and around 20 newly diagnosed Graves' disease patients, 33 samples in total.

Reading the label with the study, this specimen's time point is: newly diagnosed GD, antithyroid drugs for less than 3 months. For both TCR sequencing and RNA sequencing, RNA was extracted from PBMCs in TRIzol. The diagnosis of Graves' disease was made according to American Thyroid Association guidelines. Patients were recruited from an endocrinology department in Xi'an, China. Each patient gave about 8.1 milliliters of peripheral blood, collected in an EDTA anticoagulant tube. Ficoll Paque Plus density gradient separation was used to isolate PBMCs, and no further T cell sorting was performed. An Agilent 2100 Bioanalyzer and agarose gel were used to check RNA quality, and a NanoDrop 2000 was used to measure RNA concentration. Concerning this clonotype itself: Its antigen is currently not known. Base qualities are not at hand, and no much larger clone is one base apart.

What the work shows at the level of the full study, not this receptor alone: As a limitation, the authors acknowledged that the small sample size may reduce accuracy. Because the primary lesion, thyroid tissue, could not be accessed, the study looked at peripheral blood alone. A larger number of public clonotypes was shared among persistent patients (approximately 3,000) than among newly diagnosed patients (about 990). Compared with newly diagnosed patients, persistent Graves' disease patients had lower TCR Shannon entropy and fewer highly expanded clones, which suggests clonal expansion. Sequencing and analysis were restricted to the TCR beta chain. Preferential use of TRBV28, TRBJ1-2 and TRBJ2-5 was observed in persistent disease, whereas TRBV20-1 and TRBJ2-1 were favored in newly diagnosed disease.

The library came from multiplex PCR. This sample was sequenced with an Illumina HiSeq 4000. CDR3 regions were amplified by Arm-PCR with iRepertoire HTBI primers to construct TCR beta libraries. PCR products were gel purified before sequencing. From the authors' description of their analysis: A total of under 80 TRBV and about 13 TRBJ segments were identified across samples and were used for gene usage analysis of CDR3 amino acid clonotypes. COPE and FqMerger were used to merge the filtered high-quality paired reads into contigs. BLAST was used to align contigs to IMGT TRBV, TRBD and TRBJ reference genes, with CDR3 defined following IMGT. Any clonotype with a frequency above 0.1% was counted as a highly expanded clone. Repertoire diversity was measured by Shannon entropy, and V-J evenness by the Gini coefficient. A clonotype found in more than one individual was treated as public. TCRdb cleaned the public reads at Q25 with fastp, built clones with MiXCR and kept in-frame beta chains. A single entry per CDR3 protein holds the most common genes and DNA from its merged rows. None of the V and J calls come from the authors' own analysis; TCRdb made them. The sample includes 240,000 or so distinct CDR3 sequences, with around 21% observed a single time. The biggest ten clones account for approximately 15% of the sample.

The CDR3 starts with the cysteine, ends with the phenylalanine, and has 15 residues. Only CDR3 DNA remains: 45 bases, in frame from the first base. Cut back by 6 bases and 4 bases, the V and J ends lie 17 bases apart. CDR1 and CDR2 are read off the germline V gene as MNHNS and SASEGT. The chain couples TRBV6-1 to TRBJ2-3; matching of 5 bases hints at TRBD1 as the D gene. Sequences were derived from peripheral blood mononuclear cells (PBMCs), sampled at new diagnosis, from a patient treated with antithyroid drugs. This clonotype was sampled from a female donor with Graves disease. The nucleotide sequence is TGTGCCAGCAGCCAAGGGGTGCAGGGTGCAGATACGCAGTATTTT. This gives the protein CASSQGVQGADTQYF.